This TCR beta chain originates from a study of blood T cell repertoires in COVID-19. Study-level information: The United States, Italy and Spain were the sources of the acute and convalescent COVID-19 samples. Sources were T cells, B-cell-depleted T cells, or PBMCs; the material itself was cDNA or gDNA.

Measured with immunoSEQ multiplex PCR; TCRdb has only the in-frame clones, and not every one. The sample has approximately 300,000 clones; roughly 86% are singletons. The study counted Cohort 3 donors as recovered given two negative PCRs, clearance, or symptom resolution. This TCR came from a woman under 30 who had recovered from COVID-19. The sample was PBMCs or T cells enriched from blood (not recorded which).

The CDR3: CASSHRGRFSYNEQFF. DNA for the CDR3: TGTGCCAGCAGTCACAGGGGGCGGTTCTCCTACAATGAGCAGTTCTTC. The V call is TRBV28, the J call TRBJ2-1; 9 bases are a match to TRBD1. CDR1 is MDHEN, CDR2 SYDVKM, per germline. This CDR3 is built from 16 residues. V lost 5 bases, J lost 0 bases, and 5 bases stayed unmatched.